The clone carrying this TCR beta chain was counted a few times. Its antigen is not identified. CDR1 and CDR2 (germline): SGHVS, FNYEAQ. The CDR3 has 15 amino acids. With 5 bases removed from V and 3 bases from J, the gap between germline ends came to 17 bases. This specimen comes from a study of blood T cells in healthy people across ages. A sample-barcoded 5' primer and a J-beta primer mix were used in a second PCR of about 7 to 11 cycles. TCRdb re-derived calls from the 5' RACE reads in MiXCR, one entry per CDR3 protein. Of hundreds of thousands of distinct CDR3 sequences listed, more than 35% are singletons. Points from the study as a whole: The long-lived group displayed more naive CD4+ cells, plus higher diversity, than the aged donors did.

The sequence was collected from an elderly man in good health. The sequenced sample consisted of blood. The genes are TRBV7-6 and TRBJ2-7, with TRBD2 as a possible D gene (5 bases). CDR3 nucleotides: TGTGCCAGCAGCCCCGGTTTGAGGGAGCACTACGAGCAGTACTTC. Protein: CASSPGLREHYEQYF.